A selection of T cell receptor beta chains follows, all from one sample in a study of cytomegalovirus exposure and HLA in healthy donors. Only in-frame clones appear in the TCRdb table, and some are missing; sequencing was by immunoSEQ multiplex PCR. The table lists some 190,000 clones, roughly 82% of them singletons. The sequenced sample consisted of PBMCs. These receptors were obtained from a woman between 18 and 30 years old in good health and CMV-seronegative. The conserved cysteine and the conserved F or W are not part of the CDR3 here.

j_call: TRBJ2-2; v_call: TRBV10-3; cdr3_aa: AIGTSGVTNTGELF
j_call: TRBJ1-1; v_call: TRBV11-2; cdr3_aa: ASSSRTTNTEAF
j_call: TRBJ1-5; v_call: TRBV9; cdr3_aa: ASSPGWGRNQPQH
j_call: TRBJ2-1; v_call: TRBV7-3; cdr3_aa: ASSLAGVPPTGEQF
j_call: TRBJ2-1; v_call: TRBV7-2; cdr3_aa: ASSLDRASGIAQF
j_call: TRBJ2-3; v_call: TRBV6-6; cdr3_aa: ASSYSNARDTQY
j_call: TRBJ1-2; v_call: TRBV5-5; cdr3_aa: ASSSSDSYGYT
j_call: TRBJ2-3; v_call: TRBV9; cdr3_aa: ASSPVGQAADTQY
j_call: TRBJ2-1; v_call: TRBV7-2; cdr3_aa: ASRPRDRGLNEQF
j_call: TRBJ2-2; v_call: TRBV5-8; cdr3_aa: ASSMGHHTGELF
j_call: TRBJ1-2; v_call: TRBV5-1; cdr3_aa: ASTPVSGGNGGYT
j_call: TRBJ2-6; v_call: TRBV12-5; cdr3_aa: ASGLLVGASGANVLT
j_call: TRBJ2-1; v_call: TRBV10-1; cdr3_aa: ASIIISGSPTYNEQF
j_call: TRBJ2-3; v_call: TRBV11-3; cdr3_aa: ASSLGDRVFPDTQY
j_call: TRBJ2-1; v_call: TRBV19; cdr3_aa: ASRPRGHNEQF
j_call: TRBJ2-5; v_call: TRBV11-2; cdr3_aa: ASSRREGTVGETQY
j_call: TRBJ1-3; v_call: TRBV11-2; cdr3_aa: ASSFRTAIY
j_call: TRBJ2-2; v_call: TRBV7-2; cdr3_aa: ASSPQGIIYTGELF
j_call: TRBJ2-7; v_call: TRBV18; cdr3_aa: ASSPSVYEQY
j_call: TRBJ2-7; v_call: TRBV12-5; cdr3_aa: ASALEDGPYEQY
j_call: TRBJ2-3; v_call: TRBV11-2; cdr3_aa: ASSALTGRATDTQY
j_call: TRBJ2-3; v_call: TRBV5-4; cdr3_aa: ASKRQATSTDTQY
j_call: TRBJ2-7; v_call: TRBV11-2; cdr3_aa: ASSLADREQY
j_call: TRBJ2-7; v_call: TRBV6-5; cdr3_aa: ASSYRGNEQY
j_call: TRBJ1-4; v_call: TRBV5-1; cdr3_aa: ASSLFGGDLTNEKLF
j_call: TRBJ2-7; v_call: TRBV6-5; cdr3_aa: ASGLVGLTGEQY
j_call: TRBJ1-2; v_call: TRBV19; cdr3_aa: ASSLQGGTNYGYT
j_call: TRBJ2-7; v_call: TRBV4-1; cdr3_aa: ASSLNSLSYEQY
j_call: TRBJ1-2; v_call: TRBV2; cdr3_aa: ASSEARGVNYGYT
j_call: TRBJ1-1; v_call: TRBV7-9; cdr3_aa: ASSFTGIRSGTEAF
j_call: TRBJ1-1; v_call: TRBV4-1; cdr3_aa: ASSQYKDMNTEAF
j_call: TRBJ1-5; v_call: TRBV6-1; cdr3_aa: ASSEPVRGMGSNQPQH
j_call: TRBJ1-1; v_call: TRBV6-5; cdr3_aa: ASSRYRGANTEAF
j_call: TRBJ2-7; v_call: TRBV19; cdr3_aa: ASSTPYEQY
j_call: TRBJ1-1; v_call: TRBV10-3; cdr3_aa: AIRQFGGGNTEAF
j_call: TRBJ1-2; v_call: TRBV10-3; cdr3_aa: AISERDGGYT
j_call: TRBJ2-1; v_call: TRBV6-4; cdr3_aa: ASSETGSGDYNEQF
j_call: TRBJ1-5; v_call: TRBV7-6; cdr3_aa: ASSPEGGPQQPQH
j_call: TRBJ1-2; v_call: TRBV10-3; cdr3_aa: AISGDSINYGYT
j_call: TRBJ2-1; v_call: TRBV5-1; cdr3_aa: ASSFGTGGGYEQF
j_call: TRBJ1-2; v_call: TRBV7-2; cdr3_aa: ASSFTVEGYT
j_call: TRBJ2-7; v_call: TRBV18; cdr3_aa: ASSPGTGFYEQY
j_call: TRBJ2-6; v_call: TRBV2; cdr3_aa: ASGRQGIFFSGANVLT
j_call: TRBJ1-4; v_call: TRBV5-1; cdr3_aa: ASSSTGTGGEKLF
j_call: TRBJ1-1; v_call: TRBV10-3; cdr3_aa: AIMGDTYTEAF
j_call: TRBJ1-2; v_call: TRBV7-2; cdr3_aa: ASSLDGQGLLGYT
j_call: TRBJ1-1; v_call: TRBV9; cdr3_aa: ASSRGQGSTEAF
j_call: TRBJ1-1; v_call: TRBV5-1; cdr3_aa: ASSRSTGVANTEAF
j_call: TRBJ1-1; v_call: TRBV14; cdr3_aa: ASSPVRANTEAF
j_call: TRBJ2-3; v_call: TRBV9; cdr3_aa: ASSVDLASTDTQY
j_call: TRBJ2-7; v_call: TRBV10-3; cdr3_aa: AISERRGQKYEQY
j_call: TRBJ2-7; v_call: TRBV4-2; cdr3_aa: ASSQVVAVSYEQY
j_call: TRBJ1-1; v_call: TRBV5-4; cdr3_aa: ASSLISISGTEAF